These T cell receptor beta chains were read from a single sample in a study of tumour-infiltrating T cells in Burkitt lymphoma. Profiled with immunoSEQ multiplex PCR; TCRdb holds only in-frame clones, not every one. Here the sample spans about 9,200 clones, about three fifths being singletons. Sequenced input: tumor tissue. The receptors here all came from a human donor with diffuse large B-cell lymphoma. The CDR3 runs from the conserved cysteine through the conserved F or W. A D gene is named only where the DNA matches it firmly. Size is stated for part of the rows, as once, few or many counts, or as a class when the clone is expanded.

D	V	J	size	DNA	CDR3
-	TRBV7-3	TRBJ2-2	once	TGTGCCAGCAGCTTAACCCCACAGTACACCGGGGAGCTGTTTTTT	CASSLTPQYTGELFF
TRBD1	TRBV28	TRBJ2-7	-	TGTGCCAGCAGTTCTCGACAGGGGACCACCTACGAGCAGTACTTC	CASSSRQGTTYEQYF
-	TRBV20-1	TRBJ1-1	few	TGCAGTGCTGGATTCAACCAGATTCCGAGCTTT	CSAGFNQIPSF
TRBD1	TRBV2	TRBJ2-2	few	TGTGCCAGCAGAGCCGGGACAGGGTTAGGACCCGGGGAGCTGTTTTTT	CASRAGTGLGPGELFF
-	TRBV2	TRBJ1-1	few	TGTGCCAGCAGTCGGGGGTCCCCAGGGTTGGTTGAAGCTTTCTTT	CASSRGSPGLVEAFF
-	TRBV14	TRBJ1-4	-	TGTGCCAGCAGCCAAGAAGGAAAACTGTTTTTT	CASSQEGKLFF
-	TRBV19	TRBJ2-7	medium-sized	TGTGCCAGTAGTCTCGGGACCAACGGCGAGCAGTACTTC	CASSLGTNGEQYF
-	TRBV27	TRBJ2-1	once	TGTGCCAGCAGTTTATCCGTGTACAATGAGCAGTTCTTC	CASSLSVYNEQFF
-	TRBV27	TRBJ2-3	few	TGTGCCAGCATCGGGGTTCCCTTCACAGATACGCAGTATTTT	CASIGVPFTDTQYF
-	TRBV7-9	TRBJ2-7	few	TGTGCCAGCAGCTTTCAATCCTACGAGCAGTACTTC	CASSFQSYEQYF
TRBD1	TRBV5-1	TRBJ2-7	-	TGCGCCAGCAAGGACAGGGCCTACGAGCAGTACTTC	CASKDRAYEQYF